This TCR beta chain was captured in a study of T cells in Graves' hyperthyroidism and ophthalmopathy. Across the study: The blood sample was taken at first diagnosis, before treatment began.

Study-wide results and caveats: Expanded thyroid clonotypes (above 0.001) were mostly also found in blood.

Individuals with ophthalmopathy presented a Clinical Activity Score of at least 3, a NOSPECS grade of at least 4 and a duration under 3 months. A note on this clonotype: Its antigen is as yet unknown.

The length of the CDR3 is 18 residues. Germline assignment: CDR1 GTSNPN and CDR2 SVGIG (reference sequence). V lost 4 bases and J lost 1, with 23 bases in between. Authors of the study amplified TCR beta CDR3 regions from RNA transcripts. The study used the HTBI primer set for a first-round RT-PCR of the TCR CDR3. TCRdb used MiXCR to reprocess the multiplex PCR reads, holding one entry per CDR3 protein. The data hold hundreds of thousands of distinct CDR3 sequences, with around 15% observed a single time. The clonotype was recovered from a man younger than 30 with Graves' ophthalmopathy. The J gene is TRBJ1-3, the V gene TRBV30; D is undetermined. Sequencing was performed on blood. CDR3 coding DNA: TGTGCCTGGACCCGTCCGGACCCAGTCTGGGAGTCTGGAAACACCATATATTTT. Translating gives CAWTRPDPVWESGNTIYF.